These 27 T cell receptor beta chains came from one sample sequenced in a study of shared clonotypes between healthy human individuals. The assay was immunoSEQ multiplex PCR, and TCRdb's table has in-frame clones only and misses some. The profile shows some 2,500,000 clones, roughly 93% of them singletons. The sequenced sample consisted of naive CD4+ T cells from PBMCs. Described subset: CD45RA+ positively selected. The receptors derive from a man younger than 30 in good health. Some clones in this sample may be carry-over from other donors' samples.

The chain is built from TRBV28 and TRBJ2-1; no clear D. This CDR3 is built from 13 residues. Germline CDR1 is MDHEN and CDR2 is SYDVKM. V lost 8 bases to trimming and J lost 5 bases, with 13 bases between them. This chain's CDR3 is CASGLSKNNEQFF. The CDR3 DNA reads as TGTGCCAGCGGGCTGAGCAAGAACAATGAGCAGTTCTTC.

The chain carries TRBV7-9 and TRBJ2-1; 13 bases line up with TRBD2. V lost 4 bases to trimming and J lost 1 base; unmatched junction nucleotides: 10. Germline V gene data show CDR1 as SEHNR and CDR2 as FQNEAQ (reference sequence). The CDR3 is made up of 19 amino acids. The CDR3 region is CASSSGLAGRSASYNEQFF. CDR3 sequence (DNA): TGTGCCAGCAGCTCGGGACTAGCGGGAAGGAGTGCGTCCTACAATGAGCAGTTCTTC. Together with reference TRBV7-9 and TRBJ2-1, the CDR3 gives the full variable domain: DTGVSQNPRHKITKRGQNVTFRCDPISEHNRLYWYRQTLGQGPEFLTYFQNEAQLEKSRLLSDRFSAERPKGSFSTLEIQRTEQGDSAMYLCASSSGLAGRSASYNEQFFGPGTRLTVL.

The CDR3 loop reads CASSLDRGAPFSAWKYEQYF. The DNA of the CDR3 is TGTGCCAGCAGCTTAGATCGTGGCGCCCCTTTCTCAGCGTGGAAGTACGAGCAGTACTTC. The rearrangement joins TRBV11-2 to TRBJ2-7, with D hard to call. This CDR3 has 20 amino acids. Trimming pared 0 bases from V and 4 bases from J, leaving 28 bases between. From germline, CDR1 is SGHAT and CDR2 FQNNGV.

This chain connects TRBV18 to TRBJ2-5; maybe TRBD1 (6 bases). V gave up 5 bases and J gave up 5 bases, with 18 bases separating them. This CDR3 comprises 15 residues. The germline V gene encodes CDR1 KGHSH and CDR2 LQKENI. The CDR3 nucleotides are TGTGCCAGCTCATTGACCGGGACACCCCCGGAGACCCAGTACTTC. It is translated as CASSLTGTPPETQYF.

This sequence joins TRBV5-4 and TRBJ1-3; 7 bases agree with TRBD1. The germline CDR1 and CDR2 sequences are SGHNT and YYREEE (reference sequence). Trimming at V came to 3 bases and at J to 6 bases, leaving 9 bases not matched to a gene. The CDR3 runs to 15 residues. The DNA of the CDR3 is TGTGCCAGCAGCTCGCGGACAGGAGAGCAAAACACCATATATTTT. It yields the protein CASSSRTGEQNTIYF.

This chain connects TRBV28 to TRBJ1-1; D is perhaps TRBD1 (6 bases). Trimming took 8 bases from V and 3 from J, leaving 16 bases between them. The CDR3 sequence is 14 residues long. Germline CDR1 reads MDHEN; CDR2 reads SYDVKM. Written as DNA, the CDR3 is TGTGCCAGCGGCCCGGGACAAACATACACTGAAGCTTTCTTT. Protein product: CASGPGQTYTEAFF.

The chain uses TRBV27 and TRBJ2-1; perhaps TRBD2 as D (6 bases). The germline V gene encodes CDR1 MNHEY and CDR2 SMNVEV (reference sequence). Trimming took 0 bases from V and 7 from J, leaving 13 bases between them. This CDR3 is 15 amino acids long. The CDR3 loop is CASSLSVAGGNEQFF. CDR3 bases: TGTGCCAGCAGTTTATCTGTTGCAGGAGGGAATGAGCAGTTCTTC.

The chain links TRBV5-4 to TRBJ2-7; 11 positions agree with TRBD1. V was pared by 4 bases and J by 3 bases, with 18 bases of the junction left unmatched. CDR3 length equals 19 residues. Germline V gives CDR1 SGHNT, CDR2 YYREEE (reference sequence). In DNA form, the CDR3 reads TGTGCCAGCAGCCAGGACGGGACAGGGGGAAGACTAGGGGGCTACGAGCAGTACTTC. The encoded protein is CASSQDGTGGRLGGYEQYF.

The chain couples TRBV5-1 to TRBJ2-1, with D possibly being TRBD1 or TRBD2 (5 bases each). Trimming shortened V by 4 bases and J by 7 bases, and 15 bases separated the two germline ends. This CDR3 comprises 14 residues. Looked up from germline, CDR1 is SGHRS and CDR2 is YFSETQ. In DNA, the CDR3 is TGCGCCAGCAGCCCTCGGGACCGGATAAATGAGCAGTTCTTC. Protein: CASSPRDRINEQFF.

This chain connects TRBV2 to TRBJ1-3; D is uncertain. The CDR3 length is 15 residues. The germline gives CDR1 SNHLY, CDR2 FYNNEI. Trimming took 6 bases from V and 0 from J, leaving 12 bases between them. CDR3 DNA: TGTGCCAGCAGCCGGATAGGACTCTCTGGAAACACCATATATTTT. Its protein is CASSRIGLSGNTIYF.

The gene calls are TRBV7-6 and TRBJ2-1; tentative D call: TRBD1 (5 bases). V lost 5 bases to trimming and J lost 0 bases, with 11 bases between them. The CDR3 runs 15 residues. Per germline, CDR1 SGHVS and CDR2 FNYEAQ. CDR3 region: CASSLDSSSYNEQFF. Written as DNA, the CDR3 is TGTGCCAGCAGCCTAGACAGTAGCTCCTACAATGAGCAGTTCTTC.

The chain is built from TRBV10-3 and TRBJ2-5; the D is unclear. In germline, CDR1 is ENHRY, CDR2 SYGVKD. This CDR3 is built from 15 residues. Trimming pared 3 bases from V and 0 bases from J, leaving 11 bases between. The CDR3 is CAISDSQSYQETQYF. In DNA, the CDR3 is TGTGCCATCAGTGATAGTCAGAGCTACCAAGAGACCCAGTACTTC.

The chain is built from TRBV2 and TRBJ2-1, with D perhaps matching TRBD2 (5 bases). Germline V gives CDR1 SNHLY, CDR2 FYNNEI. V shed 7 bases and J shed 1 base, with 14 bases lying between them. The CDR3 runs to 15 residues. CDR3 amino acids: CASKRVYLSYNEQFF. The CDR3 DNA is TGTGCCAGCAAGAGGGTCTACTTGTCCTACAATGAGCAGTTCTTC.

The chain is built from TRBV5-1 and TRBJ2-3, with a weak D call TRBD1 (5 bases). Germline V gene lookup returns CDR1 SGHRS and CDR2 YFSETQ. The CDR3 totals 15 residues. Trimming took off 0 bases at V and 2 bases at J, with 10 bases between the two ends. CDR3 sequence: CASSLEGPHTDTQYF. The DNA for the CDR3 is TGCGCCAGCAGCTTGGAGGGGCCTCACACAGATACGCAGTATTTT.

The V and J genes are TRBV4-1 and TRBJ2-6; tentatively, D is TRBD2 (5 bases). Germline assignment: CDR1 MGHRA and CDR2 YSYEKL. The CDR3 length is 16 residues. Trimming took off 2 bases at V and 0 bases at J, with 8 bases between the two ends. CDR3 bases: TGCGCCAGCAGCCAAAATGCGGGCTCTGGGGCCAACGTCCTGACTTTC. Translating gives CASSQNAGSGANVLTF.

This chain joins TRBV9 and TRBJ2-1, with D possibly being TRBD1 or TRBD2 (5 bases each). This CDR3 comprises 15 residues. The V end lost 7 bases, the J end lost 4 bases, and 18 bases lay between the germline ends. The germline gives CDR1 SGDLS, CDR2 YYNGEE. The CDR3 here is CASAVGDPPYNEQFF. The CDR3 DNA follows: TGTGCCAGCGCCGTGGGGGACCCCCCTTACAATGAGCAGTTCTTC.

The chain recombines TRBV4-3 with TRBJ2-1; the D gene is possibly TRBD2 (6 bases). Germline CDR1 LGHNA, CDR2 YSLEER. The CDR3 has 19 amino acids. V lost 0 bases and J lost 7, with 25 bases in between. The DNA of the CDR3 is TGCGCCAGCAGCCAAGAAGCCCGGGGCGCAGCTGGAGGGGAAAATGAGCAGTTCTTC. Its protein is CASSQEARGAAGGENEQFF.

This chain connects TRBV4-2 to TRBJ2-1, with 15 bases aligning to TRBD2. Per germline, CDR1 LGHNA and CDR2 YNFKEQ. This CDR3 region has 15 residues. J was trimmed by 9 bases and V by 4 bases; bases with no gene match: 4. CDR3 nucleotide sequence: TGTGCCAGCAGCCTTCCGGGACTAGCGGGAGGTGAGCAGTTCTTC. It translates to CASSLPGLAGGEQFF.

A remark on this clone: Other DNA variants within this sample encode the same CDR3. The chain couples TRBV9 to TRBJ2-1, with 11 bases matching TRBD2. Trimming cost V 1 base and J 6 bases; bases outside gene matches: 6. The CDR3 is 16 amino acids. The germline gives CDR1 SGDLS, CDR2 YYNGEE. The CDR3 DNA follows: TGTGCCAGCAGCGTATTAGCGGGAGGGCCCGGCAATGAGCAGTTCTTC. As protein: CASSVLAGGPGNEQFF.

The chain joins TRBV6-5 to TRBJ2-7; no clear D. V lost 5 bases and J 3 bases, leaving 17 bases between the germline ends. Germline V CDR1 and CDR2: MNHEY, SVGAGI. The CDR3 has 15 amino acids. Here the CDR3 DNA reads TGTGCCAGCAGTCACCCGGCGACCGACCACTACGAGCAGTACTTC. Translated: CASSHPATDHYEQYF.

The CDR3 sequence is CAWSQLAGETQYF. The CDR3 bases are TGTGCCTGGAGTCAACTAGCGGGAGAGACCCAGTACTTC. The chain has TRBV30 and TRBJ2-5, with 9 nucleotides matching TRBD2. Germline CDR1 and CDR2: GTSNPN and SVGIG (reference sequence). The CDR3 runs to 13 residues. The ends lost 2 bases at V and 4 bases at J; junction bases unmatched: 2.

V gene TRBV7-9 combines with J gene TRBJ2-2; 7 nucleotides agree with TRBD1. The CDR3 totals 14 residues. V dropped 3 bases and J dropped 12; count of bases not matched to a gene: 10. CDR1 and CDR2 (germline): SEHNR, FQNEAQ (reference sequence). CDR3 amino acids: CASSFQGPTGQLFF. CDR3 nucleotide sequence: TGTGCCAGCAGCTTTCAAGGGCCGACAGGGCAGCTGTTTTTT.

The genes are TRBV2 and TRBJ1-5; D perhaps matches TRBD1 (6 bases). The V end lost 4 bases, the J end lost 6 bases, and 13 bases lay between the germline ends. The CDR3 is 14 residues long. Germline V gene lookup returns CDR1 SNHLY and CDR2 FYNNEI. CDR3 DNA sequence: TGTGCCAGCAGTGGGCAGGGGAGGATTCAGCCCCAGCATTTT. This gives the protein CASSGQGRIQPQHF.

The chain has TRBV27 and TRBJ2-5, with D perhaps assigned TRBD1 or TRBD2 (5 bases each). CDR3 size: 13 residues. The V gene lost 1 base and the J gene lost 5 bases, with 8 bases spanning the gap. The germline V gene encodes CDR1 MNHEY and CDR2 SMNVEV (reference sequence). The CDR3: CASSLYRRETQYF. CDR3 coding DNA: TGTGCCAGCAGTTTATACAGGAGGGAGACCCAGTACTTC.

This chain joins TRBV6-1 and TRBJ2-7; D is ambiguous. There are 11 residues in the CDR3. The germline gives CDR1 MNHNS, CDR2 SASEGT. The V end lost 6 bases, the J end lost 4 bases, and 7 bases lay between the germline ends. CDR3 in DNA: TGTGCCAGCAGCGGAGTTTACGAGCAGTACTTC. It yields the protein CASSGVYEQYF.

This chain joins TRBV6-5 and TRBJ2-1, with no clear D. CDR1 and CDR2 from the germline V gene are MNHEY and SVGAGI. V dropped 3 bases and J dropped 1 base, with 13 bases sitting between them. The CDR3 consists of 16 residues. In DNA form, the CDR3 reads TGTGCCAGCAGTTATTTCCCAGGCAGATCCTACAATGAGCAGTTCTTC. It is translated as CASSYFPGRSYNEQFF.

The chain recombines TRBV28 with TRBJ2-7; TRBD1 matches at 10 bases. Germline V gene lookup returns CDR1 MDHEN and CDR2 SYDVKM. Trimming cost V 8 bases and J 2 bases; bases outside gene matches: 6. This CDR3 spans 14 amino acids. The CDR3 DNA reads TGTGCCAGCGGGAAAGGACAGGGGGCCTACGAGCAGTACTTC. It is translated as CASGKGQGAYEQYF.